The 17 T cell receptor beta chains given below trace back to one sample, sequenced in a study of blood T cell repertoires in COVID-19. Sequenced by immunoSEQ multiplex PCR; TCRdb stores in-frame clones only, minus some. The data contain 85,000 to 120,000 clones, about 84% of them singletons. Sequenced input: peripheral blood. Receptor source: a woman in her sixties with acute or convalescent COVID-19.

The genes are TRBV28 and TRBJ2-3, with 12 nucleotides matching TRBD2. Germline-derived CDR1 and CDR2 are MDHEN and SYDVKM. The CDR3 loop spans 15 amino acids. V dropped 6 bases and J dropped 4; count of bases not matched to a gene: 5. The CDR3 DNA follows: TGTGCCAGCAGGACTAGCGGGAGTGAATCAGATACGCAGTATTTT. Its translation is CASRTSGSESDTQYF.

The gene calls are TRBV27 and TRBJ1-2; D is uncertain. The germline CDR1 and CDR2 sequences are MNHEY and SMNVEV (reference sequence). The CDR3 sequence is 13 residues long. The V end lost 6 bases, the J end lost 4 bases, and 12 bases lay between the germline ends. The DNA of the CDR3 is TGTGCCAGCAGCCCCGGTCTGAGCTATGGCTACACCTTC. Its translation is CASSPGLSYGYTF.

The V and J genes are TRBV9 and TRBJ1-2; D is perhaps TRBD1 (6 bases). CDR3 size: 13 residues. Trimming left V 1 base short and J 6 bases short, with 10 bases between. Germline V gene data show CDR1 as SGDLS and CDR2 as YYNGEE. The CDR3 loop is CASSVTGLDGYTF. In DNA form, the CDR3 reads TGTGCCAGCAGCGTAACAGGGTTGGATGGCTACACCTTC.

This clone was found a few times. The chain employs TRBV6-2 or TRBV6-3 and TRBJ1-4; 8 positions match TRBD1. Germline CDR1 reads MNHEY; CDR2 reads SVGEGT. With V trimmed by 5 bases and J by 7 bases, 3 bases remained unmatched. The CDR3 is 13 residues long. The CDR3 is CASSRGTGEKLFF. In DNA, the CDR3 is TGTGCCAGCAGTCGCGGGACAGGTGAAAAACTGTTTTTT.

The chain combines TRBV5-6 with TRBJ2-1; 12 bases fit TRBD2. Trimming cost V 3 bases and J 3 bases; bases outside gene matches: 4. From germline, CDR1 is SGHDT and CDR2 YYEEEE. The CDR3 sequence is 16 residues long. CDR3 in DNA: TGTGCCAGCAGCTATAGGACTAGCGGGGTCTACAATGAGCAGTTCTTC. As protein: CASSYRTSGVYNEQFF.

The chain has TRBV9 and TRBJ2-1, with 11 bases identical to TRBD2. The CDR3 runs 15 residues. The germline CDR1 and CDR2 sequences are SGDLS and YYNGEE. V dropped 4 bases and J dropped 7; count of bases not matched to a gene: 7. The CDR3: CASSQTSGVFNEQFF. CDR3 sequence (DNA): TGTGCCAGCAGCCAGACTAGCGGGGTTTTTAATGAGCAGTTCTTC.

V gene TRBV7-6 combines with J gene TRBJ2-5, with 9 nucleotides matching TRBD2. V shed 1 base, J shed 2 bases, and the junction held 5 bases outside the gene matches. The CDR3 length is 16 residues. Germline-derived CDR1 and CDR2 are SGHVS and FNYEAQ. In nucleotides, the CDR3 is TGTGCCAGCAGCTTAGTTAGTAGCGGGGGACAAGAGACCCAGTACTTC. This sequence encodes CASSLVSSGGQETQYF.

Only a few counts were recorded for this clone. V is TRBV7-9 and J is TRBJ1-6; 10 positions match TRBD1. Germline V lookup: CDR1 SEHNR, CDR2 FQNEAQ (reference sequence). V gave up 4 bases and J gave up 3 bases; unmatched junction bases: 3. The CDR3 has 16 residues. The CDR3 loop reads CASSSGDRGYNSPLHF. The CDR3 DNA follows: TGTGCCAGCAGCTCCGGGGACAGGGGCTATAATTCACCCCTCCACTTT.

The chain is built from TRBV4-1 and TRBJ1-6; D ambiguous. V was clipped by 5 bases and J by 11 bases, with 13 bases between them. Germline lookup yields CDR1 MGHRA and CDR2 YSYEKL. CDR3 length: 13 residues. The DNA for the CDR3 is TGCGCCAGCAGCTTGGGAGCAGCCCCACCCCTCCACTTT. Protein product: CASSLGAAPPLHF.

Concerning this clone: The same CDR3 also results from other DNA sequences found in this sample. CDR3 amino acids: CASSLDRAGNTIYF. CDR3 nucleotide sequence: TGCGCCAGCAGCTTGGACAGGGCTGGAAACACCATATATTTT. The chain joins TRBV5-1 to TRBJ1-3; D might be TRBD1 (6 bases). V was trimmed by 0 bases and J by 2 bases, leaving 6 bases between them. CDR3 length: 14 amino acids. Germline loops: CDR1 SGHRS, CDR2 YFSETQ.

This chain joins TRBV19 and TRBJ2-3, with 7 positions matching TRBD2. Losses at the gene ends were 3 bases for V and 1 base for J; bases not matched to a gene: 10. In germline, CDR1 is LNHDA, CDR2 SQIVND (reference sequence). There are 17 residues in the CDR3. The DNA of the CDR3 is TGTGCCAGTAGTATCGGCCGCGGGACTATTCGCACAGATACGCAGTATTTT. It encodes CASSIGRGTIRTDTQYF. Full variable domain (remainder filled in from reference TRBV19 and TRBJ2-3): DGGITQSPKYLFRKEGQNVTLSCEQNLNHDAMYWYRQDPGQGLRLIYYSQIVNDFQKGDIAEGYSVSREKKESFPLTVTSAQKNPTAFYLCASSIGRGTIRTDTQYFGPGTRLTVL.

The chain has TRBV3-1 (or the pseudogene TRBV3-2) and TRBJ1-2, with 11 nucleotides matching TRBD1. Trimming removed 1 base from V and 8 bases from J; junction bases left unmatched: 6. Germline V gene sequence: CDR1 LGHDT, CDR2 YNNKEL (reference sequence). This CDR3 has 15 amino acids. Written as DNA, the CDR3 is TGTGCCAGCAGCCAAGGCGGACAGGGGGCTTGGGGCTACACCTTC. Its translation: CASSQGGQGAWGYTF.

The chain is built from TRBV2 and TRBJ1-1; TRBD1 matches 8 bases. The J segment lost 4 bases and the V segment lost 3 bases, leaving 1 base of the junction unmatched. The CDR3 totals 13 residues. CDR1 is SNHLY, CDR2 FYNNEI, per germline. CDR3 amino acids: CASSEDRATEAFF. Here the CDR3 DNA reads TGTGCCAGCAGTGAGGACAGGGCCACTGAAGCTTTCTTT.

The CDR3 here is CASSQGAYGATDTQYF. CDR3 nucleotides: TGTGCCAGCAGCCAAGGGGCCTATGGGGCCACAGATACGCAGTATTTT. V and J are TRBV4-2 and TRBJ2-3; tentatively, D is TRBD1 (5 bases). The CDR3 sequence is 16 residues long. Germline lookup yields CDR1 LGHNA and CDR2 YNFKEQ. Trimming took off 1 base at V and 2 bases at J, with 13 bases between the two ends.

The CDR3 region is CASAWGQGAGQPQHF. Written as DNA, the CDR3 is TGTGCCAGCGCATGGGGACAGGGGGCGGGTCAGCCCCAGCATTTT. The chain employs TRBV6-5 and TRBJ1-5, with TRBD1 matching 12 bases. With 8 bases clipped from V and 6 bases from J, the junction kept 8 bases outside the gene matches. The CDR3 totals 15 residues. The V gene's germline CDR1 is MNHEY and CDR2 SVGAGI.

The rearrangement joins TRBV19 to TRBJ2-7; 12 nucleotides agree with TRBD2. J gave up 2 bases and V 7 bases, and 6 bases lay outside the gene matches. This CDR3 spans 15 amino acids. The germline V gene encodes CDR1 LNHDA and CDR2 SQIVND (reference sequence). CDR3 sequence reads: CASTATSGGTYEQYF. As DNA, the CDR3 is TGTGCCAGTACCGCCACTAGCGGGGGGACCTACGAGCAGTACTTC.

This clone was recorded once. The V gene is TRBV7-2, the J gene TRBJ2-6; possibly TRBD2 for D (5 bases). This CDR3 has 15 residues. The ends were cut back, 5 bases at V and 4 bases at J, with 12 bases in the middle. Germline CDR1 is SGHTA and CDR2 is FQGNSA. For the CDR3, the DNA is TGTGCCAGCAGCCCCGGGATCCTCGGGGCCAACGTCCTGACTTTC. Protein: CASSPGILGANVLTF.